A single sample is the source of the 16 T cell receptor beta chains below, sequenced in a study of blood T cell repertoires in COVID-19. The data were produced by immunoSEQ multiplex PCR, yet TCRdb's version contains in-frame clones alone and is incomplete. This table holds over 200,000 clones, 80% to 95% found once. Source material: peripheral blood. Receptor source: a man between 60 and 70 years old with COVID-19, enrolled during active disease.

This rearrangement joins TRBV19 to TRBJ1-2; a weak D match, TRBD1 (5 bases). From germline, CDR1 is LNHDA and CDR2 SQIVND (reference sequence). The CDR3 length is 14 residues. The ends were cut back, 1 base at V and 3 bases at J, with 9 bases in the middle. The CDR3 bases are TGTGCCAGTAGTATAGCAGGGCAGGACTATGGCTACACCTTC. It is translated as CASSIAGQDYGYTF.

This chain joins TRBV7-2 and TRBJ2-1; possibly TRBD2 for D (6 bases). CDR1 and CDR2 (germline): SGHTA, FQGNSA. The V end was cut by 2 bases, the J end by 3 bases, with 11 bases between. CDR3 length: 15 amino acids. The DNA of the CDR3 is TGTGCCAGCAGCTTAACGGGAGACGTCTACAATGAGCAGTTCTTC. Its translation is CASSLTGDVYNEQFF.

About this clone itself: A junction boundary mismatches the germline segment, possibly from a read error. V usage is TRBV7-7 and J usage is TRBJ2-5, with D perhaps matching TRBD1 (5 bases). The germline V gene has CDR1 SSHAT and CDR2 FNYEAQ (reference sequence). The CDR3 contains 14 residues. The CDR3 bases are TGTGCTAGCAGCCCAATTCAGGGTACAGAGACCCAGTACTTC. It codes for CASSPIQGTETQYF.

The V and J genes are TRBV11-3 and TRBJ2-2; 10 bases fit TRBD1. CDR3 size: 16 residues. The germline gives CDR1 SGHNT, CDR2 YENEEA. V gave up 5 bases and J gave up 5 bases; unmatched junction bases: 8. CDR3 coding DNA: TGTGCCAGCAGCCCCGGGACAGGGGCTCGAACCGGGGAGCTGTTTTTT. It encodes CASSPGTGARTGELFF.

The V call is TRBV7-9, the J call TRBJ2-2; TRBD2 agrees at 7 bases. The germline gives CDR1 SEHNR, CDR2 FQNEAQ (reference sequence). J was trimmed by 0 bases and V by 7 bases; bases with no gene match: 8. There are 16 residues in the CDR3. This CDR3 reads CASTQAGPTNTGELFF. As DNA, the CDR3 is TGTGCCAGCACCCAAGCGGGGCCCACGAACACCGGGGAGCTGTTTTTT.

V is TRBV3-1 (or the pseudogene TRBV3-2) and J is TRBJ2-5; TRBD2 agrees at 8 bases. CDR1 and CDR2 from the germline V gene are LGHDT and YNNKEL (reference sequence). J was trimmed by 4 bases and V by 0 bases; bases with no gene match: 4. The CDR3 consists of 15 residues. Here the CDR3 reads CASSQESGGRETQYF. CDR3 bases: TGTGCCAGCAGCCAAGAAAGCGGGGGTAGAGAGACCCAGTACTTC.

The rearrangement uses TRBV28 and TRBJ1-2; TRBD1 matches 10 bases. Germline CDR1 is MDHEN and CDR2 is SYDVKM. V shed 5 bases and J 7 bases; nucleotides not matched to a gene: 7. The CDR3 loop spans 14 amino acids. The CDR3 DNA follows: TGTGCCAGCAGTCCCGCGACAGGGGGCCGTGGCTACACCTTC. Its protein is CASSPATGGRGYTF.

V gene TRBV18 combines with J gene TRBJ1-5; D unclear. The germline V and J ends were trimmed by 5 bases and 7 bases, with 12 bases remaining between them. The CDR3 runs 13 residues. Looked up from germline, CDR1 is KGHSH and CDR2 is LQKENI. The CDR3 here is CASSEGPGQPQHF. The CDR3 coding sequence is TGTGCCAGCTCAGAGGGCCCCGGGCAGCCCCAGCATTTT.

The chain combines TRBV2 with TRBJ1-4, with TRBD1 as a possible D gene (6 bases). V lost 7 bases and J lost 4, with 13 bases in between. The length of the CDR3 is 14 residues. Germline CDR1 and CDR2: SNHLY and FYNNEI. The CDR3 DNA is TGTGCCAGCAATAAACAGGGCGGTAATGAAAAACTGTTTTTT. Translated, it gives CASNKQGGNEKLFF.

The chain uses TRBV5-1 and TRBJ1-2; no clear D gene. Deletions cut 0 bases from V and 0 bases from J, with 6 bases between. The CDR3 loop spans 14 amino acids. Looked up from germline, CDR1 is SGHRS and CDR2 is YFSETQ. In DNA, the CDR3 is TGCGCCAGCAGCTTGGTGGCCACTAACTATGGCTACACCTTC. Its protein product is CASSLVATNYGYTF.

The table lists this clone with a count of one. The chain links TRBV3-1 (or the pseudogene TRBV3-2) to TRBJ1-5; D might be TRBD1 (6 bases). Germline values: CDR1 LGHDT, CDR2 YNNKEL (reference sequence). CDR3 length: 15 residues. The V and J ends lost 6 bases and 6 bases respectively, with 18 bases between them. CDR3 sequence (DNA): TGTGCCAGCAGTCCTACGCAGGGGTACGGTCAGCCCCAGCATTTT. Protein sequence: CASSPTQGYGQPQHF.

The chain uses TRBV20-1 and TRBJ2-7; 9 bases match TRBD2. J gave up 0 bases and V 3 bases, and 6 bases lay outside the gene matches. CDR3 length equals 15 residues. Per the germline V gene, CDR1 is DFQATT and CDR2 is SNEGSKA (reference sequence). The CDR3 DNA follows: TGCAGTGCTAGTCGCTCGACTAGCGGCTCCTACGAGCAGTACTTC. It codes for CSASRSTSGSYEQYF.

The chain combines TRBV7-2 with TRBJ2-7, with D possibly matching TRBD2 (7 bases). Trimming pared 6 bases from V and 5 bases from J, leaving 17 bases between. Germline assignment: CDR1 SGHTA and CDR2 FQGNSA. There are 14 residues in the CDR3. The CDR3 spells CASRNGLGGDEQYF. The CDR3 DNA reads TGTGCCAGCAGGAACGGACTAGGGGGGGACGAGCAGTACTTC.

The rearrangement joins TRBV6-1 to TRBJ2-7; D might be TRBD2 (5 bases). Germline lookup yields CDR1 MNHNS and CDR2 SASEGT. The V end lost 3 bases, the J end lost 0 bases, and 9 bases lay between the germline ends. The CDR3 sequence is 14 residues long. CDR3 sequence reads: CASSDTDFSYEQYF. Here the CDR3 DNA reads TGTGCCAGCAGTGACACGGACTTCTCCTACGAGCAGTACTTC.

This chain joins TRBV13 and TRBJ1-5; D is possibly TRBD1 (5 bases). The CDR3 is 15 amino acids. The V end lost 6 bases, the J end lost 3 bases, and 15 bases lay between the germline ends. CDR1 is PRHDT and CDR2 is FYEKMQ in the germline V gene (reference sequence). The CDR3, as DNA: TGTGCCAGCAGTTCCAGCAGGGCCCTCAATCAGCCCCAGCATTTT. This encodes CASSSSRALNQPQHF.

The V and J genes are TRBV2 and TRBJ2-5; D call uncertain. V was pared by 6 bases and J by 2 bases, with 4 bases between. CDR1 and CDR2 from the germline V gene are SNHLY and FYNNEI. The CDR3 is 11 amino acids. The CDR3 reads CASRTQETQYF. In nucleotides, the CDR3 is TGTGCCAGCAGGACACAAGAGACCCAGTACTTC.